These 6 T cell receptor beta chains came from one sample sequenced in a study of T cell changes during pregnancy in multiple sclerosis. Only in-frame clones appear in the TCRdb table, and some are missing; sequencing was by immunoSEQ multiplex PCR. The table records about 59,000 clones, roughly 93% of them present only once. This specimen consisted of CD4+ T cells from peripheral blood mononuclear cells, obtained before pregnancy. These receptor sequences come from a female donor with multiple sclerosis, enrolled in a pregnancy study.

V gene TRBV19 combines with J gene TRBJ1-1, with 9 bases that match TRBD1. This CDR3 spans 14 amino acids. CDR1 and CDR2 (germline): LNHDA, SQIVND (reference sequence). The V gene end was trimmed by 5 bases and the J gene end by 0 bases; junction bases not matched to a gene: 1. The CDR3 spells CASSWDRVNTEAFF. The CDR3 region has the DNA TGTGCCAGTAGTTGGGACAGGGTGAACACTGAAGCTTTCTTT.

This chain uses TRBV18 with TRBJ1-1, with 7 nucleotides matching TRBD1. Germline CDR1 reads KGHSH; CDR2 reads LQKENI. Trimming took 5 bases from V and 4 from J; bases not matched to a gene: 10. This CDR3 has 15 residues. The DNA of the CDR3 is TGTGCCAGCTCAGACAGCCTCCAGGGGGGCACTGAAGCTTTCTTT. Its translation: CASSDSLQGGTEAFF.

This rearrangement joins TRBV13 to TRBJ2-2, with TRBD1 identical over 11 bases. Germline loops: CDR1 PRHDT, CDR2 FYEKMQ (reference sequence). Losses at the gene ends were 5 bases for V and 5 bases for J; bases not matched to a gene: 4. The CDR3 extends over 15 amino acids. CDR3 DNA: TGTGCCAGCAGCCGGGGACAGGGGGTGACCGGGGAGCTGTTTTTT. Translating gives CASSRGQGVTGELFF.

This sequence joins TRBV6-1 and TRBJ2-5; 10 bases align to TRBD2. With V trimmed by 4 bases and J by 5 bases, 13 bases remained unmatched. The CDR3 totals 17 residues. Germline CDR1 is MNHNS and CDR2 is SASEGT. CDR3 region: CASSAPTLAGVVETQYF. The CDR3 nucleotides read TGTGCCAGCAGTGCCCCCACTCTAGCGGGAGTTGTGGAGACCCAGTACTTC.

The chain joins TRBV19 to TRBJ1-3, with 7 bases matching TRBD1. The CDR3 is 16 residues long. Germline loops: CDR1 LNHDA, CDR2 SQIVND (reference sequence). V was clipped by 1 base and J by 0 bases; unmatched bases: 3. Here the CDR3 reads CASSIVGTASGNTIYF. The CDR3 DNA follows: TGTGCCAGTAGTATAGTTGGGACAGCCTCTGGAAACACCATATATTTT. Looking up the rest from reference TRBV19 and TRBJ1-3 gives the full variable domain: DGGITQSPKYLFRKEGQNVTLSCEQNLNHDAMYWYRQDPGQGLRLIYYSQIVNDFQKGDIAEGYSVSREKKESFPLTVTSAQKNPTAFYLCASSIVGTASGNTIYFGEGSWLTVV.

The V gene is TRBV7-3, the J gene TRBJ1-2, with D possibly being TRBD1 (6 bases). This CDR3 contains 13 residues. CDR1 and CDR2 (germline): SGHTA, FQGTGA. V shed 2 bases and J shed 4 bases, with 8 bases lying between them. The CDR3 coding sequence is TGTGCCAGCAGCTTAGGACAGAGCTATGGCTACACCTTC. Its translation: CASSLGQSYGYTF.